Detailed here is one T cell receptor (beta chain). The antigen remains undetermined. This sample is part of a study of STAT5B mutations in CD4+ large granular lymphocyte leukemia. Study information: The CDR3 'QG' motif was associated with a particular HLA allele among healthy donors.

Buffy coats from healthy blood donors served as controls. Per germline, CDR1 PRHDT and CDR2 FYEKMQ (reference sequence). V shed 5 bases and J 2 bases; nucleotides not matched to a gene: 6. This CDR3 is 14 amino acids long. Findings and limits, study-wide: No patients shared main leukemic clonotypes, though roughly 23% appeared at low frequency elsewhere. Top patient clones used TRBV06 genes more often: 8/27 versus 2/35 in controls.

Assay: immunoSEQ multiplex PCR; the TCRdb copy retains only in-frame clones and omits some. The data contain 15,000 to 25,000 clones, about 81% of them seen just once; the ten biggest clones take up less than 15%. This clonotype was sampled from a human donor in good health. The chain carries TRBV13 and TRBJ2-7; 7 positions agree with TRBD1. Sample: CD4+ T cells from blood buffy coats. Here the CDR3 DNA reads TGTGCCAGCAGCAAGACAGGGCCGGCCTACGAGCAGTACTTC. Translating it yields CASSKTGPAYEQYF. Based on the CDR3 plus reference TRBV13 and TRBJ2-7, the full variable domain is AAGVIQSPRHLIKEKRETATLKCYPIPRHDTVYWYQQGPGQDPQFLISFYEKMQSDKGSIPDRFSAQQFSDYHSELNMSSLELGDSALYFCASSKTGPAYEQYFGPGTRLTVT.